This T cell receptor (beta chain) was sequenced in a study of T cells after yellow fever vaccination. Broader study findings: Most clones from primary vaccination were detected again post-booster (96% CD4, around 90% CD8).

TCRdb redid the calling of the 5' RACE reads with MiXCR, one entry per CDR3 protein. The data show 350,000 or so distinct CDR3 sequences, approximately 8% seen once. Remarks on this clonotype: What it binds is unknown. This CDR3 is missing its conserved last phenylalanine or tryptophan, likely due to a read error.

Per the germline V gene, CDR1 is SGHRS and CDR2 is YFSETQ. The junction had 4 bases not matched to a gene; V was cut back by 4 bases and J by 4 bases. This CDR3 has 13 amino acids. This receptor was taken from a man aged 18 to 35 who received the YFV17D yellow fever vaccine. This rearrangement joins TRBV5-1 to TRBJ1-2, with 7 nucleotides matching TRBD1. This material consisted of PBMCs, taken 35 to 50 days after the first yellow fever vaccination. The CDR3 sequence: CASSRDSSYGYTL. CDR3 in DNA: TGCGCCAGCAGCAGGGACAGTTCCTATGGCTACACCCTC.